This TCR beta chain was observed in a study of T cell repertoires in cytomegalovirus infection. About the research overall: Matching HLA type and CMV infection were both indicated by public TCR beta signatures.

The trim removed 5 bases at V and 5 bases at J, leaving 6 bases unmatched. Germline V CDR1 and CDR2: SGHTA, FQGNSA. This CDR3 contains 15 residues. General study results and limits: Dominant in the ex vivo response were TCR beta clonotypes restricted by HLA-C and specific for CMV. Summed public TCR beta family frequency identified CMV carriers bearing the relevant HLA.

TCRdb fed the reads into MiXCR, producing one record per CDR3 protein. The data show 97,000 or so distinct CDR3 sequences, about 15% seen once. This clonotype was counted ten times or more. Its antigen remains unidentified. Sequencing was carried out using PBMCs. The TCR sequence derives from a human donor in good health (CMV status not recorded). Some clones in this sample may be carry-over from other donors' samples. The chain has TRBV7-2 and TRBJ2-5; the match to TRBD2 covers 12 bases. CDR3 sequence reads: CASSQTSGGGETQYF. CDR3 nucleotides: TGTGCCAGCAGCCAGACTAGCGGGGGTGGTGAGACCCAGTACTTC.